The 23 T cell receptor beta chains presented below share a single source sample, sequenced in a study of T cell changes during pregnancy in multiple sclerosis (dated by TCRdb to the late 2010s). The protocol used for the library was the immunoSEQ multiplex PCR assay. TCRdb obtained this table from immuneACCESS and retained in-frame rearrangements with V and J assigned. These tables miss some clones; where compared with another copy, unresolved V genes account for less than half of the shortfall, and the remainder is unexplained. The table for this sample lists about 60,000 clones; 96% of them were counted only once. Jointly, the top ten make up 2.5% of the sample. Source: CD8+ T cells from peripheral blood mononuclear cells, taken after pregnancy. Receptor source: a female donor with multiple sclerosis, enrolled in a pregnancy study.

CDR3 protein: CASSLVQGGHEQYF. CDR3 DNA: TGCGCCAGCAGCTTGGTTCAGGGTGGCCACGAGCAGTACTTC. The V call is TRBV5-1, the J call TRBJ2-7; tentative D call: TRBD1 (5 bases). The V gene lost 0 bases and the J gene lost 5 bases, with 12 bases spanning the gap. CDR1 is SGHRS, CDR2 YFSETQ, per germline. The CDR3 extends over 14 amino acids.

V and J are TRBV6-6 and TRBJ2-5; D gene unclear. Germline assignment: CDR1 MNHNY and CDR2 SVGAGI (reference sequence). The CDR3 is 12 residues long. Trimming removed 7 bases from V and 5 bases from J, with 11 bases in between. The CDR3: CASTPGSETQYF. The CDR3 DNA sequence: TGTGCCAGCACCCCAGGATCGGAGACCCAGTACTTC.

The chain couples TRBV7-9 to TRBJ2-7; the D gene is possibly TRBD1 (6 bases). The germline V gene has CDR1 SEHNR and CDR2 FQNEAQ (reference sequence). The CDR3 runs 14 residues. Trimming stripped 5 bases from V and 0 bases from J, with 11 bases between. CDR3 residues: CASSPPGASYEQYF. The CDR3 DNA sequence: TGTGCCAGCAGCCCCCCAGGGGCCTCCTACGAGCAGTACTTC.

This chain joins TRBV4-1 and TRBJ2-1; TRBD1 matches at 7 bases. V lost 3 bases and J lost 8; bases outside the gene matches: 4. Germline V CDR1 and CDR2: MGHRA, YSYEKL. The CDR3 has 13 amino acids. CDR3 sequence reads: CASSQLGGDEQFF. CDR3 in DNA: TGCGCCAGCAGCCAGCTAGGGGGCGATGAGCAGTTCTTC.

The V gene is TRBV10-2, the J gene TRBJ1-5, with TRBD1 matching 7 bases. V was pared by 3 bases and J by 3 bases, with 11 bases of the junction left unmatched. Germline CDR1 reads WSHSY; CDR2 reads SAAADI. The CDR3 extends over 17 amino acids. CDR3 DNA sequence: TGCGCCAGCAGTGATACGGTTGGGGACAGCTACAATCAGCCCCAGCATTTT. Translated: CASSDTVGDSYNQPQHF.

The chain is built from TRBV19 and TRBJ1-5, with 7 bases lining up with TRBD1. The CDR3 consists of 13 residues. Germline V gene lookup returns CDR1 LNHDA and CDR2 SQIVND (reference sequence). Trimming took 4 bases from V and 15 from J; bases not matched to a gene: 12. Here the CDR3 reads CASSKGATYLLHF. In DNA, the CDR3 is TGTGCCAGTAGTAAGGGGGCTACGTACCTGTTGCATTTT.

The rearrangement uses TRBV27 and TRBJ1-2, with D perhaps TRBD1 (5 bases). Per the germline V gene, CDR1 is MNHEY and CDR2 is SMNVEV (reference sequence). Trimming removed 0 bases from V and 6 bases from J, with 11 bases in between. The CDR3 has 14 residues. CDR3 sequence (DNA): TGTGCCAGCAGTTTATCAGGGGTTCTAGATGGCTACACCTTC. This sequence encodes CASSLSGVLDGYTF.

V and J are TRBV10-3 and TRBJ1-1; D is undetermined. From germline, CDR1 is ENHRY and CDR2 SYGVKD. The CDR3 runs to 16 residues. V lost 0 bases and J 2 bases, leaving 13 bases between the germline ends. The CDR3 DNA reads TGTGCCATCAGTGAGTCCCTCAGGTCGGCAAACACTGAAGCTTTCTTT. Its translation is CAISESLRSANTEAFF.

This chain links TRBV30 with TRBJ2-1; possible D gene TRBD2, 6 bases. Germline assignment: CDR1 GTSNPN and CDR2 SVGIG (reference sequence). This CDR3 has 17 residues. The germline V and J ends were trimmed by 1 base and 2 bases, with 18 bases remaining between them. CDR3 sequence reads: CAWSDLESGLPYNEQFF. DNA for the CDR3: TGTGCCTGGAGTGACCTGGAGAGCGGGCTACCCTACAATGAGCAGTTCTTC.

The chain combines TRBV9 with TRBJ2-5, with D uncertain. CDR3 length: 16 residues. V gave up 0 bases and J gave up 5 bases, with 17 bases separating them. Germline V gives CDR1 SGDLS, CDR2 YYNGEE. The CDR3 bases are TGTGCCAGCAGCGTAGGTGAAACGCAAATGAGGGAGACCCAGTACTTC. Its translation: CASSVGETQMRETQYF.

This clone came up once. The chain couples TRBV6-6 to TRBJ2-7; D not resolved. V was clipped by 7 bases and J by 1 base, with 14 bases between them. Per the germline V gene, CDR1 is MNHNY and CDR2 is SVGAGI (reference sequence). CDR3 length: 14 amino acids. CDR3 sequence reads: CASTVVDGSYEQYF. In DNA form, the CDR3 reads TGTGCCAGCACCGTCGTAGACGGGTCCTACGAGCAGTACTTC.

This rearrangement joins TRBV11-2 to TRBJ1-1; 7 nucleotides line up with TRBD1. From germline, CDR1 is SGHAT and CDR2 FQNNGV. J gave up 0 bases and V 5 bases, and 6 bases lay outside the gene matches. The CDR3 length is 15 residues. The CDR3 protein is CASSQSGGLNTEAFF. CDR3 in DNA: TGTGCCAGCAGCCAATCAGGGGGATTGAACACTGAAGCTTTCTTT.

The chain has TRBV27 and TRBJ2-3; 11 bases agree with TRBD1. The CDR3 is 15 residues long. Germline-derived CDR1 and CDR2 are MNHEY and SMNVEV (reference sequence). Unmatched junction bases numbered 4, after V lost 5 bases and J lost 3 bases. The CDR3, as DNA: TGTGCCAGCAGTCCAAGGGACAGGGGGACAGATACGCAGTATTTT. Translating it yields CASSPRDRGTDTQYF.

This clone appeared once. The genes are TRBV29-1 and TRBJ2-3; 8 positions agree with TRBD2. The junction had 5 bases not matched to a gene; V was cut back by 3 bases and J by 6 bases. Per germline, CDR1 SQVTM and CDR2 ANQGSEA. There are 13 residues in the CDR3. CDR3 DNA sequence: TGCAGCGTTGAGGTCCCGGGAGGGGATACGCAGTATTTT. Translated, it gives CSVEVPGGDTQYF.

J is TRBJ2-2 and V is TRBV7-9; D possibly corresponds to TRBD1 (6 bases). The CDR3 is made up of 16 amino acids. The germline gives CDR1 SEHNR, CDR2 FQNEAQ (reference sequence). Trimming left V 7 bases short and J 2 bases short, with 17 bases between. CDR3 region: CASTRSATGNTGELFF. The CDR3 DNA sequence: TGTGCCAGCACCCGTTCAGCGACAGGAAACACCGGGGAGCTGTTTTTT.

This clone was seen just once. This sequence joins TRBV7-9 and TRBJ2-4; D is possibly TRBD1 (6 bases). The CDR3 totals 16 residues. The V and J ends lost 4 bases and 0 bases respectively, with 13 bases between them. Germline V lookup: CDR1 SEHNR, CDR2 FQNEAQ (reference sequence). CDR3 nucleotides: TGTGCCAGCAGCTCTCAGGGACATCTAGCCAAAAACATTCAGTACTTC. Its translation is CASSSQGHLAKNIQYF.

In this sample, this clone turned up once. The rearrangement links TRBV2 to TRBJ2-3; 10 bases are a match to TRBD2. Trimming removed 6 bases from V and 4 bases from J; junction bases left unmatched: 7. This CDR3 region has 15 residues. Germline V gene sequence: CDR1 SNHLY, CDR2 FYNNEI. CDR3 sequence (DNA): TGTGCCAGCAGGCGACTAGCGGGTATTTCAGATACGCAGTATTTT. Protein sequence: CASRRLAGISDTQYF.

This sequence joins TRBV28 and TRBJ2-7, with 7 positions matching TRBD1. Germline V CDR1 and CDR2: MDHEN, SYDVKM. V lost 5 bases to trimming and J lost 4 bases; unmatched junction nucleotides: 2. The CDR3 is 12 amino acids. The CDR3 bases are TGTGCCAGCAGTGAGACAGGGTACGAGCAGTACTTC. Translation: CASSETGYEQYF.

The genes are TRBV4-1 and TRBJ2-7, with D possibly being TRBD1 (6 bases). The germline gives CDR1 MGHRA, CDR2 YSYEKL. The CDR3 is 13 amino acids. V lost 4 bases, J lost 4 bases, and 11 bases lay in between. The CDR3 DNA follows: TGCGCCAGCAGCCGAGAGACAGGATACGAGCAGTACTTC. Its translation: CASSRETGYEQYF.

This clone was observed a single time. The chain joins TRBV7-8 to TRBJ1-1; 9 bases map to TRBD1. The germline V gene encodes CDR1 SGHVS and CDR2 FQNEAQ. This CDR3 contains 15 residues. V was clipped by 7 bases and J by 0 bases; unmatched bases: 6. This chain's CDR3 is CASTRDRALNTEAFF. CDR3 DNA sequence: TGTGCCAGCACCCGGGACAGGGCCTTGAACACTGAAGCTTTCTTT.

The rearrangement uses TRBV7-9 and TRBJ2-7; TRBD2 matches 8 bases. The V gene end was trimmed by 1 base and the J gene end by 2 bases; junction bases not matched to a gene: 4. CDR1 and CDR2 from the germline V gene are SEHNR and FQNEAQ (reference sequence). This CDR3 is built from 15 residues. The CDR3 is CASSLGAGATYEQYF. CDR3 DNA: TGTGCCAGCAGCTTAGGAGCGGGAGCTACCTACGAGCAGTACTTC.

The V gene is TRBV7-9, the J gene TRBJ2-1; a possible D gene is TRBD2 (5 bases). This CDR3 spans 12 amino acids. Trimming took off 2 bases at V and 14 bases at J, with 13 bases between the two ends. Germline CDR1 SEHNR, CDR2 FQNEAQ (reference sequence). CDR3 region: CASSLRVGLKFF. For the CDR3, the DNA is TGTGCCAGCAGCTTAAGAGTAGGACTTAAGTTCTTC.

In this sample, this clone turned up once. The chain uses TRBV19 and TRBJ2-3, with D possibly being TRBD2 (6 bases). The CDR3 spans 17 residues. Germline CDR1 is LNHDA and CDR2 is SQIVND (reference sequence). V lost 2 bases and J 0 bases, leaving 15 bases between the germline ends. CDR3 sequence: CASSIRRDGTSTDTQYF. The CDR3 bases are TGTGCCAGTAGTATAAGAAGGGACGGGACTAGCACAGATACGCAGTATTTT.